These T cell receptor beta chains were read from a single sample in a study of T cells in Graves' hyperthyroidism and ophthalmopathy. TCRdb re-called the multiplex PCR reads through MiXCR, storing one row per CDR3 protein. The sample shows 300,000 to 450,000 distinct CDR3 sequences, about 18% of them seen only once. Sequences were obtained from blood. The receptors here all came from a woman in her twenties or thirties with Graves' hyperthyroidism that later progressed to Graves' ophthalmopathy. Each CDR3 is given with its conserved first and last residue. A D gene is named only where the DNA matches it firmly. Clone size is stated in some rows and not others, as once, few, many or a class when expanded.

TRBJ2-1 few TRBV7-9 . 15 CASSLGTTVVNEQFF TGTGCCAGCAGCTTAGGGACCACGGTCGTCAATGAGCAGTTCTTC
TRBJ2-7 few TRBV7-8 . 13 CASALALNYEQYF TGTGCCAGCGCCTTAGCCCTTAACTACGAGCAGTACTTC
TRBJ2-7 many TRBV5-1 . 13 CASSRTSSYEQYF TGCGCCAGCAGCCGGACTTCTTCCTACGAGCAGTACTTC
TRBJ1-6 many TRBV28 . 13 CASSSLYNSPLHF TGTGCCAGCAGTTCTCTCTATAATTCACCCCTCCACTTT
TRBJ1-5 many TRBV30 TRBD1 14 CAWSVTGGNQPQHF TGTGCCTGGAGTGTAACAGGGGGAAATCAGCCCCAGCATTTT
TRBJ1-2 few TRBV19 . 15 CASSIDPGTNYGYTF TGTGCCAGTAGTATAGATCCAGGAACCAACTATGGCTACACCTTC
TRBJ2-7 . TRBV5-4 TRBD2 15 CASSAASGTFYEQYF TGTGCCAGCAGCGCGGCTAGCGGGACATTCTACGAGCAGTACTTC
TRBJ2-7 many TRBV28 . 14 CASSFGDSSYEQYF TGTGCCAGCAGTTTTGGGGACTCCTCCTACGAGCAGTACTTC
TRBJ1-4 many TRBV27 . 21 CASRKRGRGIRIDRNNEKLFF TGTGCCAGCAGAAAAAGGGGGAGGGGGATACGAATAGACAGGAATAATGAAAAACTGTTTTTT
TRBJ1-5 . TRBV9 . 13 CASSVGGGQPQHF TGTGCCAGCAGCGTAGGAGGGGGTCAGCCCCAGCATTTT
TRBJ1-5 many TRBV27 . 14 CASSFAGVNQPQHF TGTGCCAGCAGTTTCGCTGGGGTCAATCAGCCCCAGCATTTT
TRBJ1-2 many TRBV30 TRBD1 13 CAWRQQGAWGYTF TGTGCCTGGAGGCAACAGGGGGCTTGGGGCTACACCTTC
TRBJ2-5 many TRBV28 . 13 CASTPSPGETQYF TGTGCCAGCACCCCTTCCCCCGGGGAGACCCAGTACTTC
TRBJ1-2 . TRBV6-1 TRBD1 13 CASSRGQGYGYTF TGTGCCAGCAGCCGGGGACAGGGCTATGGCTACACCTTC
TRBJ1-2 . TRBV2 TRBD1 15 CASYSGQGAADGYTF TGTGCCAGCTATTCGGGACAGGGGGCGGCGGATGGCTACACCTTC
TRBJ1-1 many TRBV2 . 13 CASNGQPNTEAFF TGTGCCAGCAACGGACAACCGAACACTGAAGCTTTCTTT
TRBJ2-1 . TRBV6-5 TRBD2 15 CASSYGVAGGLGQFF TGTGCCAGCAGTTACGGCGTAGCGGGGGGGTTGGGGCAGTTCTTC
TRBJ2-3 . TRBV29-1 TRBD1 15 CSAMKTGAHTDTQYF TGCAGCGCTATGAAGACAGGGGCCCACACAGATACGCAGTATTTT
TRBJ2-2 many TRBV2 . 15 CASSGGIANTGELFF TGTGCCAGCAGTGGGGGCATTGCGAACACCGGGGAGCTGTTTTTT
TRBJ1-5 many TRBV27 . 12 CASSYYGQPQHF TGTGCCAGCAGTTATTATGGACAGCCCCAGCATTTT
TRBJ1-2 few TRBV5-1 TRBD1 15 CASSFETGIYNGYTF TGCGCCAGCAGCTTCGAGACAGGGATTTATAATGGCTACACCTTC
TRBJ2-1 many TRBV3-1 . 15 CASSQDEDYYNEQFF TGTGCCAGCAGCCAAGATGAGGACTATTACAATGAGCAGTTCTTC
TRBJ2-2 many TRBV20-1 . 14 CSAQGPLGDGELFF TGCAGTGCGCAGGGTCCCCTAGGGGACGGGGAGCTGTTTTTT
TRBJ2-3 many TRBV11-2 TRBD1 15 CASSVQGAITDTQYF TGTGCCAGCAGCGTCCAGGGGGCTATCACAGATACGCAGTATTTT
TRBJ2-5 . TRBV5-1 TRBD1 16 CASSPRTGGRQETQYF TGCGCCAGCAGCCCAAGGACAGGGGGGCGACAAGAGACCCAGTACTTC
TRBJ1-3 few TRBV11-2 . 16 CASSPNGRVSGNTIYF TGTGCCAGCAGCCCAAACGGACGGGTATCTGGAAACACCATATATTTT
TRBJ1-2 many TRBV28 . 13 CASSLTGRGGYTF TGTGCCAGCAGTTTAACAGGGAGAGGCGGCTACACCTTC
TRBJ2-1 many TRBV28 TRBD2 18 CASTMAQGTSGRRAEQFF TGTGCCAGCACCATGGCTCAGGGAACTAGCGGGAGACGAGCGGAGCAGTTCTTC
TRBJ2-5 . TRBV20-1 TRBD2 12 CSAGGGRGTQYF TGCAGTGCTGGCGGAGGGAGGGGGACCCAGTACTTC
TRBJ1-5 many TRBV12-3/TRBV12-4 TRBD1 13 CASRTGIDQPQHF TGTGCCAGCAGGACAGGGATTGACCAGCCCCAGCATTTT
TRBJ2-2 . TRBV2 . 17 CASSEILGGASAGELFF TGTGCCAGCAGTGAAATATTAGGGGGAGCGTCGGCCGGGGAGCTGTTTTTT
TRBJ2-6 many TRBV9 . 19 CASSVVSSHQWAGANVLTF TGTGCCAGCAGCGTAGTGAGCAGCCATCAATGGGCTGGGGCCAACGTCCTGACTTTC
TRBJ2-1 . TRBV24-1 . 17 CATSGYSGTSSYNEQFF TGTGCCACCAGTGGATATAGCGGAACAAGCTCCTACAATGAGCAGTTCTTC
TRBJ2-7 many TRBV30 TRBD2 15 CAWSRERGSSYEQYF TGTGCCTGGAGCAGAGAGCGGGGGAGCTCCTACGAGCAGTACTTC
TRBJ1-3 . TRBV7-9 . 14 CASSFREEGNTIYF TGTGCCAGCAGCTTCCGGGAAGAGGGAAACACCATATATTTT
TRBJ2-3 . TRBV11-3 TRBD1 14 CTSSSQGPTDTQYF TGTACCAGCAGCTCACAGGGGCCCACAGATACGCAGTATTTT
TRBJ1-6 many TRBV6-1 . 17 CASSEGTPGTAYSPLHF TGTGCCAGCAGTGAAGGGACTCCCGGAACGGCGTACTCACCCCTCCACTTT
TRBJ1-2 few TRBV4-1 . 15 CASSQGNRDWYGYTF TGCGCCAGCAGCCAAGGGAACAGGGACTGGTATGGCTACACCTTC
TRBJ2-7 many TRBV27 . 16 CASSPGLGGRGYEQYF TGTGCCAGCAGCCCCGGACTGGGGGGGCGAGGTTACGAGCAGTACTTC
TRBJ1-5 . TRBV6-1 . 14 CASSEAPSNQPQHF TGTGCCAGCAGTGAAGCCCCGAGCAATCAGCCCCAGCATTTT
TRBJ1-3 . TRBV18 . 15 CASSPSGSSGNTIYF TGTGCCAGCTCACCTTCGGGTAGCTCTGGAAACACCATATATTTT
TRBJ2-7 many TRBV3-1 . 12 CASSQVPHEQYF TGTGCCAGCAGCCAAGTACCCCACGAGCAGTACTTC
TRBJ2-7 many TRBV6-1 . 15 CASSEAASGSYEQYF TGTGCCAGCAGTGAAGCCGCGAGCGGTTCCTACGAGCAGTACTTC
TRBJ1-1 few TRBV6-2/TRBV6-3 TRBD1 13 CASSTGELGEAFF TGTGCCAGCAGTACAGGGGAATTGGGGGAAGCTTTCTTT
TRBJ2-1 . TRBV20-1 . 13 CSARGTQVNEQFF TGCAGTGCTAGAGGTACCCAAGTCAATGAGCAGTTCTTC
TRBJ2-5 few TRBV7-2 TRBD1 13 CASSLGQAETQYF TGTGCCAGCAGCCTAGGACAGGCGGAGACCCAGTACTTC
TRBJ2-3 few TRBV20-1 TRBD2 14 CSAIGLVVTDTQYF TGCAGTGCCATCGGACTAGTAGTTACAGATACGCAGTATTTT